This TCR beta chain came from a study of T-cell reconstitution after alpha-beta-depleted transplantation in children. Researchers prepared the TCRbeta library using unique molecular identifiers, the study reports. TCRdb reanalysed the PCR reads using MiXCR and keeps one entry per CDR3 protein. The sample consists of under 250,000 distinct CDR3 sequences, 20% to 30% of them appearing once. Study results and limitations: T-cell counts and diversity at one year post-transplant came mainly from newly produced T cells. About two months after transplant, alpha-beta T cells reportedly came from several hundred expanded graft clones.

This clonotype has more than one count but fewer than ten. Its cognate antigen is unknown. The CDR3 has 14 residues. Trimming took 6 bases from V and 0 from J, leaving 9 bases between them. Germline CDR1 is MNHNS and CDR2 is SASEGT. The sequence derives from a female patient between 2 and 15 years old who had a stem cell transplant for congenital amegakaryocytic thrombocytopenia, so the T cells may come from the graft donor. The rearrangement uses TRBV6-1 and TRBJ1-5, with TRBD1 as a possible D gene (6 bases). This sample comprised PBMCs, mostly from graft donor cells, obtained 360 days after TCRalphabeta/CD19-depleted stem cell transplant. CDR3 in amino acids: CASRRQVSNQPQHF. CDR3 nucleotide sequence: TGTGCCAGCAGGAGACAGGTTAGCAATCAGCCCCAGCATTTT.